Listed below are T cell receptor beta chains from one sample, sequenced in a study of early T cells in non-severe SARS-CoV-2 infection. TCRdb passed the 5' RACE reads through MiXCR, listing each CDR3 protein once. The table lists 85,000 to 100,000 distinct CDR3 sequences, 16% of them singletons. The specimen comprised whole blood, sampled at baseline. These TCRs come from an adult who was a healthcare worker with PCR-confirmed SARS-CoV-2 infection or an uninfected control (not recorded which). CDR3s include the opening cysteine and the closing phenylalanine or tryptophan. The D gene is left open where the match is weak. Rows give clone size only sometimes, using once, few, many, or a class for an expanded clone.

j_call clone_size d_call v_call cdr3_nt cdr3_aa
TRBJ2-3 - - TRBV12-3/TRBV12-4 TGTGCCAGCAGGGCACACACAGATACGCAGTATTTT CASRAHTDTQYF
TRBJ2-7 - TRBD2 TRBV20-1 TGCAGTGCTAGAGACGGTTACGGCGGGAGAACTCGGGAGCAGTACTTC CSARDGYGGRTREQYF
TRBJ2-1 - - TRBV20-1 TGCAGTGCTGGGGGCGTCTGGGTTGGAAACAATGAGCAGTTCTTC CSAGGVWVGNNEQFF
TRBJ2-4 many TRBD1 TRBV20-1 TGCAGTGCTAGAGAACAGGGGAGAACAGCCAAAAACATTCAGTACTTC CSAREQGRTAKNIQYF
TRBJ2-1 - - TRBV10-1 TGCGCCCGGACTGCGGCCCCCTCCTACAATGAGCAGTTCTTC CARTAAPSYNEQFF
TRBJ2-3 few - TRBV4-1 TGCGCCAGCAGCCAAGATCTGGGGGGAGAATGGACAGATACGCAGTATTTT CASSQDLGGEWTDTQYF
TRBJ2-2 few TRBD2 TRBV7-9 TGTGCCAGCAGCCTGACGGGTCTTGGACGGGAGGGCGCCGGGGAGCTGTTTTTT CASSLTGLGREGAGELFF
TRBJ2-3 few - TRBV3-1 TGTGCCAGCAGCGAAGCAACAGAAATGCAGTATTTT CASSEATEMQYF
TRBJ2-1 many TRBD2 TRBV20-1 TGCAGTGCAGGGCCACCTAGCGGGAGGATGGATGAGCAGTTCTTC CSAGPPSGRMDEQFF
TRBJ2-2 few - TRBV12-3/TRBV12-4 TGTGCCAGCAGCAGCAGGGCCTATACCGGGGAGCTGTTTTTT CASSSRAYTGELFF
TRBJ2-1 few - TRBV10-2 TGCGCCAGCAGTGAGTTTAGCGGAGGACACAATGAGCAGTTCTTC CASSEFSGGHNEQFF
TRBJ2-7 - TRBD1 TRBV5-1 TGCGCCAGCAGCCCAGGGACAGTTAAGGACGAGCAGTACTTC CASSPGTVKDEQYF
TRBJ1-1 few - TRBV9 TGTGCCAGCAGCGTAGGCGAGGGGCCTACGACTGAAGCTTTCTTT CASSVGEGPTTEAFF
TRBJ1-5 few TRBD1 TRBV20-1 TGCAGTGCTGGCGGACAGGGGAATCAGCCCCAGCATTTT CSAGGQGNQPQHF
TRBJ2-7 - - TRBV27 TGTGCCAGCAGTTGTGACATAGTCTACGAGCAGTACTTC CASSCDIVYEQYF
TRBJ1-1 - - TRBV27 TGTGCCAGCAGTTTCAGGGGTCACGAAGCTTTCTTT CASSFRGHEAFF
TRBJ2-3 many TRBD2 TRBV2 TGTGCCAGCATCCTAGGGTGGCCCAGCGGGAGGGCAGATACGCAGTATTTT CASILGWPSGRADTQYF
TRBJ2-5 many - TRBV5-1 TGCGCCAGCAGCTTGGGACTACAAGAGACCCAGTACTTC CASSLGLQETQYF
TRBJ2-1 - - TRBV2 TGTGCCAGCAAGGGAGTAACTAGAGGAAGATACAATGAGCAGTTCTTC CASKGVTRGRYNEQFF
TRBJ2-3 many TRBD2 TRBV4-2 TGTGCCAGCAGCCAAGATGCAGCGGGAGCCAACACAGATACGCAGTATTTT CASSQDAAGANTDTQYF
TRBJ2-7 few TRBD1 TRBV10-3 TGTGCCATCAGTCCCGGGACAGCGAACTCCTACGAGCAGTACTTC CAISPGTANSYEQYF
TRBJ2-7 medium-sized TRBD1 TRBV10-3 TGTGCCATCAGTGGACAGGGCTACGAGCAGTACTTC CAISGQGYEQYF
TRBJ2-5 few - TRBV10-2 TGCGCCAGCAGTGTCCCGGACACTGCTTACCAAGAGACCCAGTACTTC CASSVPDTAYQETQYF
TRBJ2-1 - - TRBV6-2/TRBV6-3 TGTGCCAGCAGAGACCCGAACAATGAGCAGTTCTTC CASRDPNNEQFF
TRBJ1-2 - - TRBV7-9 TGTGCCAGCAGCTTGAGCGTATTCTATGGCTACACCTTC CASSLSVFYGYTF
TRBJ2-7 many TRBD1 TRBV6-6 TGTGCCACCCGACAGGGGCTCTCCTACGAGCAGTACTTC CATRQGLSYEQYF
TRBJ2-3 - - TRBV18 TGTGCCAGCTCACCACTGGCCGATTTCACAGATACGCAGTATTTT CASSPLADFTDTQYF
TRBJ2-1 many - TRBV11-2 TGTGCCAGCAGCCCGCGGGCAGGGGGGAACAATGAGCAGTTCTTC CASSPRAGGNNEQFF
TRBJ2-7 few - TRBV24-1 TGTGCCACGAGCGCGGGATACGAGCAGTACTTC CATSAGYEQYF
TRBJ2-1 - - TRBV20-1 TGCAGTGTTCCCAGTCGGACCGATGAGCAGTTCTTC CSVPSRTDEQFF
TRBJ2-5 few TRBD1 TRBV12-3/TRBV12-4 TGTGCCAGCAGTTCCGGACAGGAAGAGACCCAGTACTTC CASSSGQEETQYF
TRBJ2-3 - - TRBV18 TGTGCCAGCTCACCACTCGGGGGGCCCACAGATACGCAGTATTTT CASSPLGGPTDTQYF
TRBJ2-1 - - TRBV11-2 TGTGCCAGCACCCCTGTCATGGGCCGGGGTTACAATGAGCAGTTCTTC CASTPVMGRGYNEQFF
TRBJ1-2 - - TRBV4-2 TGTGCCAGCAGCCAAGACATACTAACGTATGGCTACACCTTC CASSQDILTYGYTF
TRBJ2-2 - - TRBV5-1 TGCGCCAGCAGGCCCGGGGGAAGCTACACCGGGGAGCTGTTTTTT CASRPGGSYTGELFF
TRBJ2-1 - - TRBV10-1 TGCGCCAGCAGCCTTGTAGCGGATTCGTACAATGAGCAGTTCTTC CASSLVADSYNEQFF
TRBJ1-4 few - TRBV12-3/TRBV12-4 TGTGCCAGCATCACGTCCCTGGGCCGGGAAAAACTGTTTTTT CASITSLGREKLFF
TRBJ2-7 many TRBD2 TRBV7-8 TGTGCCAGCAGCTTGTGGGCTAGCGGGGACGAGCAGTACTTC CASSLWASGDEQYF
TRBJ2-5 many TRBD2 TRBV19 TGTGCCAGTAGTCAGCGGGGTCAAGAGACCCAGTACTTC CASSQRGQETQYF
TRBJ1-1 - TRBD1 TRBV27 TGTGCCAGCAGAAGCTGGGAAGGGACAGGGGAAACTGAAGCTTTCTTT CASRSWEGTGETEAFF
TRBJ2-3 few - TRBV18 TGTGCCAGCTCACCACCGGCGACCTATCGAGATACGCAGTATTTT CASSPPATYRDTQYF
TRBJ1-1 few - TRBV28 TGTGCCAGCAGATACCGCCCAGGGGACACTGAAGCTTTCTTT CASRYRPGDTEAFF
TRBJ1-6 few - TRBV10-3 TGTGCCATCAGTGACCCGCCGGGTAGCTCCTATAATTCACCCCTCCACTTT CAISDPPGSSYNSPLHF
TRBJ2-7 - TRBD1 TRBV7-3 TGTGCCAGCAGCATAGACAGGGAAGACGAGCAGTACTTC CASSIDREDEQYF
TRBJ1-2 many - TRBV12-3/TRBV12-4 TGTGCCAGCAGTTTTGGGGGGAGGGGCCTCTATGGCTACACCTTC CASSFGGRGLYGYTF
TRBJ2-7 many TRBD1 TRBV20-1 TGCAGTGCTAGGGACAGGGTCCACGAGCAGTACTTC CSARDRVHEQYF
TRBJ2-1 - - TRBV7-6 TGTGCCAGCAGCCTTGGGCTCAATGAGCAGTTCTTC CASSLGLNEQFF
TRBJ2-2 - - TRBV21-1 TGTGCCAGCAGCAAAAGCGCCCGCACCGGGGAGCTGTTTTTT CASSKSARTGELFF
TRBJ2-3 - - TRBV5-6 TGTACCAGCAGCTTATCCACCGAGAGCACAGATACGCAGTATTTT CTSSLSTESTDTQYF
TRBJ2-7 many TRBD1 TRBV12-3/TRBV12-4 TGTGCCAGCAGTTTGGGACAGGGGAGGTACGAGCAGTACTTC CASSLGQGRYEQYF
TRBJ2-2 - - TRBV7-8 TGTGCCAGCAGTTTGGAGGCGGGCGGGACCGGGGAGCTGTTTTTT CASSLEAGGTGELFF
TRBJ2-3 many TRBD2 TRBV6-1 TGTGCCAGCAGTGAAGCTAGCGGGAGCACAGATACGCAGTATTTT CASSEASGSTDTQYF
TRBJ2-4 many TRBD1 TRBV28 TGTGCCAGCAGTTTTTATGGGACAGGGAGGTCCAAAAACATTCAGTACTTC CASSFYGTGRSKNIQYF
TRBJ1-1 - TRBD1 TRBV20-1 TGCAGTGCTAGGGACAGGGGAAGTGGAGCTTTCTTT CSARDRGSGAFF
TRBJ1-5 few - TRBV28 TGTGCCACCCGGACCCCCGGGCATCAGCCCCAGCATTTT CATRTPGHQPQHF